This T cell receptor beta chain emerged from a study of Tregs in tolerant kidney transplant recipients. Here immunoSEQ multiplex PCR was the method, and the copy in TCRdb shows in-frame clones only, minus some. The table shows approximately 260,000 clones, with 80% to 85% occurring only once. The V gene end was trimmed by 5 bases and the J gene end by 5 bases; junction bases not matched to a gene: 10. There are 15 residues in the CDR3. CDR1 is LNHDA and CDR2 is SQIVND in the germline V gene (reference sequence). Unstimulated regulatory T cells (CD4+CD25+CD127-), CD4+CD25- non-regulatory cells, CD4 and CD8 cells were FACS-sorted from thawed PBMCs.

The sequence was obtained from a human donor in good health. This chain joins TRBV19 and TRBJ2-5; 8 bases are a match to TRBD1. The sequenced sample was CD4+ T cells from blood. DNA for the CDR3: TGTGCCAGTAGTGCCTCTCAGGGGGCAGGGGAGACCCAGTACTTC. It yields the protein CASSASQGAGETQYF.